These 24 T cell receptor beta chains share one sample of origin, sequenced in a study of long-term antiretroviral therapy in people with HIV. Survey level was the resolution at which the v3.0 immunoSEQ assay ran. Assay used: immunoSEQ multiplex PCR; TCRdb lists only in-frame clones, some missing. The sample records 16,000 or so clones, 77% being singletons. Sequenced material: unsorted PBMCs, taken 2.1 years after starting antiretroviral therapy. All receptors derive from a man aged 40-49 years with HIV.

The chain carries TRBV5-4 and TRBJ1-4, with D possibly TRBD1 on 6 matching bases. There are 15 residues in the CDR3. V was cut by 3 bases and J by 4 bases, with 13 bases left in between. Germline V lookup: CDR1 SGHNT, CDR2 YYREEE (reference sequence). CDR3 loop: CASSSGGGGNEKLFF. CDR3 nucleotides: TGTGCCAGCAGCTCCGGAGGGGGGGGTAATGAAAAACTGTTTTTT. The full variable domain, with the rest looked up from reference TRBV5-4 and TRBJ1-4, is ETGVTQSPTHLIKTRGQQVTLRCSSQSGHNTVSWYQQALGQGPQFIFQYYREEENGRGNFPPRFSGLQFPNYSSELNVNALELDDSALYLCASSSGGGGNEKLFFGSGTQLSVL.

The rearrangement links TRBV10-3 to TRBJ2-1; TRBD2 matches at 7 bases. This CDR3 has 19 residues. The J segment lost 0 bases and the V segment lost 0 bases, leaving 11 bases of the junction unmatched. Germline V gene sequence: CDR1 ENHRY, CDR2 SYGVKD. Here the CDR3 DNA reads TGTGCCATCAGTGAGTCGAGGGGAGGGCCGACCAACTCCTACAATGAGCAGTTCTTC. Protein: CAISESRGGPTNSYNEQFF.

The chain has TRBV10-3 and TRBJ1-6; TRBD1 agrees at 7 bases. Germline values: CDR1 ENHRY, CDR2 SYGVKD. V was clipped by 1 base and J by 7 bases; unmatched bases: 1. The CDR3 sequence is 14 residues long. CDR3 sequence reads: CAISELGQNSPLHF. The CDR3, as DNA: TGTGCCATCAGTGAGTTGGGACAGAATTCACCCCTCCACTTT.

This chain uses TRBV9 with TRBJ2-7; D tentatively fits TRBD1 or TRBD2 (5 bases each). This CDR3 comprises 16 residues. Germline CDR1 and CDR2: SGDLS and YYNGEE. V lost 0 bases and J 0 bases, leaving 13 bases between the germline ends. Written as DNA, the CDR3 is TGTGCCAGCAGCGTAGGGGCCGGGACCTTCTCCTACGAGCAGTACTTC. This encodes CASSVGAGTFSYEQYF.

The CDR3, as DNA: TGTGCCAGCAGCTCCCTGACAGGGAGGACTGAAGCTTTCTTT. Its translation: CASSSLTGRTEAFF. J is TRBJ1-1 and V is TRBV5-6, with 7 nucleotides matching TRBD1. Losses at the gene ends were 3 bases for V and 5 bases for J; bases not matched to a gene: 7. This CDR3 has 14 residues. Germline loops: CDR1 SGHDT, CDR2 YYEEEE.

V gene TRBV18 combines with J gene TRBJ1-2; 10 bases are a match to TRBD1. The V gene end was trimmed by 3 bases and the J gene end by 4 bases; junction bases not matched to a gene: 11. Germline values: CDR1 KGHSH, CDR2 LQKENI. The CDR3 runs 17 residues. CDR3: CASSPTLSGTGVYGYTF. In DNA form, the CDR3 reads TGTGCCAGCTCACCGACCCTTTCCGGGACAGGGGTCTATGGCTACACCTTC.

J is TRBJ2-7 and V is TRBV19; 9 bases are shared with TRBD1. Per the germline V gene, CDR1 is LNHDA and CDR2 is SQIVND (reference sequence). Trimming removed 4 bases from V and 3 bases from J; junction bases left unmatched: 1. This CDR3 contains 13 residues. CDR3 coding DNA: TGTGCCAGTAGTAGGACAGGGGTCTACGAGCAGTACTTC. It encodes CASSRTGVYEQYF. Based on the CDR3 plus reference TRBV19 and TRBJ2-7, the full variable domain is DGGITQSPKYLFRKEGQNVTLSCEQNLNHDAMYWYRQDPGQGLRLIYYSQIVNDFQKGDIAEGYSVSREKKESFPLTVTSAQKNPTAFYLCASSRTGVYEQYFGPGTRLTVT.

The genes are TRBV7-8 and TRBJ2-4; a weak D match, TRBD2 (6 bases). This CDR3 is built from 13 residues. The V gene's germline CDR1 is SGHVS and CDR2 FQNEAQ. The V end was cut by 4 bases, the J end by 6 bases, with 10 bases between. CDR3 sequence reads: CASSSTGGNIQYF. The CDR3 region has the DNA TGTGCCAGCAGCTCGACCGGGGGAAACATTCAGTACTTC. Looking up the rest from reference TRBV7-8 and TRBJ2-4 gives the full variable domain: GAGVSQSPRYKVAKRGQDVALRCDPISGHVSLFWYQQALGQGPEFLTYFQNEAQLDKSGLPSDRFFAERPEGSVSTLKIQRTQQEDSAVYLCASSSTGGNIQYFGAGTRLSVL.

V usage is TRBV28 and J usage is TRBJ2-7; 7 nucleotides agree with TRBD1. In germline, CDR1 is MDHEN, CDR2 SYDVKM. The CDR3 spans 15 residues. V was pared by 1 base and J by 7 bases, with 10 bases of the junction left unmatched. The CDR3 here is CASSLFDRAGEEQYF. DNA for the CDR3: TGTGCCAGCAGTTTATTCGACAGGGCGGGTGAAGAGCAGTACTTC.

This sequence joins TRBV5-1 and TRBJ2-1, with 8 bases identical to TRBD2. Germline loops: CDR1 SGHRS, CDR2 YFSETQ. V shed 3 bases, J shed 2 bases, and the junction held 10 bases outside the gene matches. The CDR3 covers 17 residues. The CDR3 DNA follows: TGCGCCAGCAGCTCCGATGATAGCGGGACTGCCTACAATGAGCAGTTCTTC. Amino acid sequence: CASSSDDSGTAYNEQFF.

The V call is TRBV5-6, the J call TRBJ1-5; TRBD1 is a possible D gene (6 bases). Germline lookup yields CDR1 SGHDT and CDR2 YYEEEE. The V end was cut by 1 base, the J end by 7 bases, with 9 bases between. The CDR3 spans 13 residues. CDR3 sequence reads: CASSLQGSQPQHF. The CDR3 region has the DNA TGTGCCAGCAGCTTGCAGGGGAGCCAGCCCCAGCATTTT.

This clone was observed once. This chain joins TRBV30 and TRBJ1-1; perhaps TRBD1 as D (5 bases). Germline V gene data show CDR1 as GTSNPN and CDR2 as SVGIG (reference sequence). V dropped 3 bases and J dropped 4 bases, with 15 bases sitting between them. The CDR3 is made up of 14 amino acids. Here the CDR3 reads CAWRSLGTVTEAFF. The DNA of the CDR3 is TGTGCCTGGAGGTCACTAGGGACGGTCACTGAAGCTTTCTTT.

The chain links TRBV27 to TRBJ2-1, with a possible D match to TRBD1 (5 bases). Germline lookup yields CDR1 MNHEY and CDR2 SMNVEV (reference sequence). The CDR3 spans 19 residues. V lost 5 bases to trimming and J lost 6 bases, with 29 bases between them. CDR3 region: CASSPKGAPHLGNVNEQFF. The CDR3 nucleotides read TGTGCCAGCAGTCCGAAAGGGGCACCCCACCTCGGCAATGTCAATGAGCAGTTCTTC.

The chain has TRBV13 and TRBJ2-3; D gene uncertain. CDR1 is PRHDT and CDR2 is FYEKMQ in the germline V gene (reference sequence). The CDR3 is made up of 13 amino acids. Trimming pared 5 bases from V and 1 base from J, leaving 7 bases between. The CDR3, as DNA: TGTGCCAGCAGCCTCCGGGGCACAGATACGCAGTATTTT. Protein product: CASSLRGTDTQYF.

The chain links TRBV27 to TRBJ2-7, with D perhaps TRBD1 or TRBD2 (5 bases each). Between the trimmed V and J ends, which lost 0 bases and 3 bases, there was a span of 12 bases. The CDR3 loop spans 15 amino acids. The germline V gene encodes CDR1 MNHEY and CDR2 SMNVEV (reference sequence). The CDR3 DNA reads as TGTGCCAGCAGTTTATCTGGGGGTTCCTTCTACGAGCAGTACTTC. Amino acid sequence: CASSLSGGSFYEQYF.

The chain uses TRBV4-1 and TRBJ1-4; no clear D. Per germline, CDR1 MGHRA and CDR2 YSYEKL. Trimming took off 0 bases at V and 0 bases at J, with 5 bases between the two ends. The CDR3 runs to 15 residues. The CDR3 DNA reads TGCGCCAGCAGCCAAGAGTGGGCAACTAATGAAAAACTGTTTTTT. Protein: CASSQEWATNEKLFF.

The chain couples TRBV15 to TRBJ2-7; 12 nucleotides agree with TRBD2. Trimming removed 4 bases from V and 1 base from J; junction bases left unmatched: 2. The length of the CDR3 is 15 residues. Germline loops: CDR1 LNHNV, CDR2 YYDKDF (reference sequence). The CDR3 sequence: CATSNGLAGSYEQYF. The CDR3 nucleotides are TGTGCCACCAGCAATGGACTAGCGGGATCCTACGAGCAGTACTTC.

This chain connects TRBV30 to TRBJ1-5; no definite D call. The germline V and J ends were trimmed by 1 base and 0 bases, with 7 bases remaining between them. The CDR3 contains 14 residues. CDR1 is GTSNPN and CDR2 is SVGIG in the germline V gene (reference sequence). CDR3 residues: CAWSEGYSNQPQHF. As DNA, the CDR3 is TGTGCCTGGAGTGAAGGATATAGCAATCAGCCCCAGCATTTT.

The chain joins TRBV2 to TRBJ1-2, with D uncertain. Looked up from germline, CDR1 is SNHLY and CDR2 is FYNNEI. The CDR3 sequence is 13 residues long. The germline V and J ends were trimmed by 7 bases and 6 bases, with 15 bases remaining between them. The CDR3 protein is CASKRRVQDGYTF. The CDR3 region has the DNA TGTGCCAGCAAACGGAGGGTTCAGGATGGCTACACCTTC.

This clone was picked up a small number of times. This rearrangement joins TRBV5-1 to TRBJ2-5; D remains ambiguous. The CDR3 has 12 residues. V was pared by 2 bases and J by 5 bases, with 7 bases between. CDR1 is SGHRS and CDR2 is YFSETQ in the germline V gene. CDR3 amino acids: CASSLIGETQYF. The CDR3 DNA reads TGCGCCAGCAGCTTAATAGGGGAGACCCAGTACTTC.

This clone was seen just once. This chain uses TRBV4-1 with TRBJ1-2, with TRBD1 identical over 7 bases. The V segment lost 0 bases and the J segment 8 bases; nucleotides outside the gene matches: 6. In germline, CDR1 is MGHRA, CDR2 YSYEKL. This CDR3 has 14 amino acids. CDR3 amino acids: CASSQDPPGQGYTF. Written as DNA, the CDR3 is TGCGCCAGCAGCCAAGATCCCCCGGGACAGGGCTACACCTTC.

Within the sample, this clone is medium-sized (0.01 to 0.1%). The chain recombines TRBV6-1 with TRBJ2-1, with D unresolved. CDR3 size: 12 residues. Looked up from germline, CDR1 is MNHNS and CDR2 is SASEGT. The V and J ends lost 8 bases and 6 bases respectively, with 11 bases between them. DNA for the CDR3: TGTGCCAGCTCGTGGGCGAGCAATGAGCAGTTCTTC. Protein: CASSWASNEQFF.

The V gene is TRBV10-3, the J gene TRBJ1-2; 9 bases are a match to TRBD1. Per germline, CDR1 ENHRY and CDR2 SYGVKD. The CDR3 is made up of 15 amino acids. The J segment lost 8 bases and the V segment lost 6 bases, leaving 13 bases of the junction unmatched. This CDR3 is CAIRPWDREVRGYTF. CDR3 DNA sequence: TGTGCCATCAGGCCATGGGACAGGGAGGTCAGGGGCTACACCTTC.

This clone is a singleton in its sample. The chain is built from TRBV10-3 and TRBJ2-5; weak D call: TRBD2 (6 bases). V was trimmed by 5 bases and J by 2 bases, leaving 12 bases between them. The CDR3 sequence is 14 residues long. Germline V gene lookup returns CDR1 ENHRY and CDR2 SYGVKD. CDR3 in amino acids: CAISISGGQETQYF. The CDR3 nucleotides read TGTGCCATCAGTATATCCGGGGGTCAAGAGACCCAGTACTTC.